The next 15 T cell receptor beta chains were all read from a single sample in a study of human T cells and chemical hapten exposure. This sample's time point: patch test 1, 2 weeks after DPC sensitization. Indicated treatment: therapeutic diphenylcyclopropenone sensitization with weekly scalp DPC. From the RACE reads, TCRdb called clonotypes with MiXCR, one entry per CDR3 protein. The table records 300,000 to 350,000 distinct CDR3 sequences, around 7% of them present only once. Sequences were derived from whole blood, sampled in connection with sensitization to the hapten diphenylcyclopropenone (DPC). The source of these receptors is a woman between 18 and 30 years old with alopecia areata. Some clones in this sample may be carry-over from other donors' samples.

This clonotype has only a few counts. The J gene is TRBJ1-2, the V gene TRBV6-5; 9 nucleotides align to TRBD1. J lost 7 bases, V lost 6 bases, and 9 bases had no gene match. The V gene's germline CDR1 is MNHEY and CDR2 SVGAGI. The CDR3 has 14 residues. The CDR3 bases are TGTGCCAGCAGGACCGGGACAGGGATACGTGGCTACACCTTC. Amino acids: CASRTGTGIRGYTF.

This chain uses TRBV19 with TRBJ1-1; D unclear. Trimming removed 3 bases at V and 8 bases at J, with 7 bases between. From germline, CDR1 is LNHDA and CDR2 SQIVND (reference sequence). The CDR3 runs to 11 residues. CDR3 amino acids: CASSIRGEAFF. CDR3 DNA: TGTGCCAGTAGTATCCGGGGAGAAGCTTTCTTT.

Ten or more counts support this clonotype. The DNA for the CDR3 is TGTGCCAGCAGCCCCCTACTAGCGGGGGGGCTGAATACGCAGTATTTT. Translating gives CASSPLLAGGLNTQYF. The rearrangement joins TRBV27 to TRBJ2-3; 13 bases align to TRBD2. This CDR3 is 16 amino acids long. Germline trimming cut 6 bases from V and 7 bases from J; bases unmatched to any gene: 10. Looked up from germline, CDR1 is MNHEY and CDR2 is SMNVEV (reference sequence).

This clonotype was observed a handful of times. The chain is built from TRBV4-3 and TRBJ2-1; 11 bases align to TRBD2. V lost 4 bases and J lost 2; bases outside the gene matches: 4. This CDR3 contains 16 residues. Germline CDR1 and CDR2: LGHNA and YSLEER. CDR3 sequence (DNA): TGCGCCAGCAGCCGACTTAGCGGGGGGGCCTACAATGAGCAGTTCTTC. Translation: CASSRLSGGAYNEQFF.

The chain couples TRBV5-1 to TRBJ2-5, with D maybe TRBD1 (6 bases). Looked up from germline, CDR1 is SGHRS and CDR2 is YFSETQ. The CDR3 loop spans 16 amino acids. Between the trimmed V and J ends, which lost 0 bases and 0 bases, there was a span of 12 bases. The CDR3 spells CASSLGTEAYQETQYF. CDR3 coding DNA: TGCGCCAGCAGCTTGGGGACAGAGGCGTACCAAGAGACCCAGTACTTC.

This clonotype was seen a handful of times. The rearrangement joins TRBV5-8 to TRBJ1-4, with D unresolved. Germline-derived CDR1 and CDR2 are SGHTS and YDEGEE. The CDR3 is 11 residues long. V dropped 0 bases and J dropped 10 bases, with 4 bases sitting between them. The CDR3 is CASSLEVKLFF. CDR3 nucleotides: TGTGCCAGCAGCTTGGAGGTAAAACTGTTTTTT.

The J gene is TRBJ1-1, the V gene TRBV4-1; D uncertain. The CDR3 length is 14 residues. Trimming removed 0 bases at V and 2 bases at J, with 7 bases between. CDR1 and CDR2 from the germline V gene are MGHRA and YSYEKL. The CDR3: CASSQESANTEAFF. DNA for the CDR3: TGCGCCAGCAGCCAAGAATCGGCTAACACTGAAGCTTTCTTT.

This clonotype was detected many times. CDR3 protein: CASSLSLVTTYEQYF. In DNA form, the CDR3 reads TGTGCCAGCAGTTTATCGCTTGTAACGACCTACGAGCAGTACTTC. The V gene is TRBV27, the J gene TRBJ2-7; unclear D gene. CDR1 and CDR2 from the germline V gene are MNHEY and SMNVEV (reference sequence). V lost 0 bases to trimming and J lost 2 bases, with 11 bases between them. CDR3 length equals 15 residues.

This clonotype was counted between two and nine times. The V and J genes are TRBV4-3 and TRBJ2-7; tentatively, D is TRBD1 (6 bases). There are 14 residues in the CDR3. The germline gives CDR1 LGHNA, CDR2 YSLEER. The V and J ends lost 0 bases and 7 bases respectively, with 13 bases between them. The CDR3 coding sequence is TGCGCCAGCAGCCAAGAGTGGGGGCTTGAGGAGCAGTACTTC. Residues: CASSQEWGLEEQYF.

In this sample, this clonotype turned up a few times. The chain is built from TRBV7-9 and TRBJ1-4; D is perhaps TRBD1 (6 bases). The CDR3 runs 13 residues. The germline V gene encodes CDR1 SEHNR and CDR2 FQNEAQ (reference sequence). V gave up 5 bases and J gave up 7 bases, with 11 bases separating them. CDR3 coding DNA: TGTGCCAGCAGCCCTGGGGGGGCTGAAAAACTGTTTTTT. As protein: CASSPGGAEKLFF. Full variable domain (remainder filled in from reference TRBV7-9 and TRBJ1-4): DTGVSQNPRHKITKRGQNVTFRCDPISEHNRLYWYRQTLGQGPEFLTYFQNEAQLEKSRLLSDRFSAERPKGSFSTLEIQRTEQGDSAMYLCASSPGGAEKLFFGSGTQLSVL.

In this sample, this clonotype turned up a few times. CDR3 residues: CSVPTGPVSGNTIYF. The CDR3 nucleotides are TGCAGTGTTCCGACAGGGCCCGTCTCTGGAAACACCATATATTTT. The chain is built from TRBV20-1 and TRBJ1-3, with 7 bases lining up with TRBD1. The CDR3 has 15 residues. V lost 7 bases and J lost 0; bases outside the gene matches: 9. Germline assignment: CDR1 DFQATT and CDR2 SNEGSKA (reference sequence).

This clonotype was seen many times. The rearrangement links TRBV5-1 to TRBJ2-6; 7 positions match TRBD1. The CDR3 contains 16 residues. Germline CDR1 and CDR2: SGHRS and YFSETQ. Trimming at V came to 2 bases and at J to 0 bases, leaving 2 bases not matched to a gene. This CDR3 is CASSLRQGSGANVLTF. For the CDR3, the DNA is TGCGCCAGCAGCTTAAGACAGGGCTCTGGGGCCAACGTCCTGACTTTC.

The chain has TRBV2 and TRBJ2-1; TRBD2 agrees at 10 bases. Germline V CDR1 and CDR2: SNHLY, FYNNEI. V lost 2 bases and J lost 1; bases outside the gene matches: 26. This CDR3 contains 24 residues. CDR3 region: CASSESGSPAQRGGLRQSYNEQFF. The CDR3 nucleotides are TGTGCCAGCAGTGAATCCGGGAGCCCGGCCCAGCGGGGGGGCCTCCGCCAGTCCTACAATGAGCAGTTCTTC.

This clonotype was seen a handful of times. The V call is TRBV5-1, the J call TRBJ2-6; no clear D. The CDR3 spans 16 residues. With 1 base removed from V and 0 bases from J, the gap between germline ends came to 8 bases. Germline V gene data show CDR1 as SGHRS and CDR2 as YFSETQ. CDR3 nucleotides: TGCGCCAGCAGCTTGAATAGGAACTCTGGGGCCAACGTCCTGACTTTC. It encodes CASSLNRNSGANVLTF.

This clonotype was counted ten times or more. CDR3 amino acids: CASSLDSMGTQYF. DNA for the CDR3: TGCGCCAGCAGCTTGGACAGCATGGGGACCCAGTACTTC. The rearrangement joins TRBV5-1 to TRBJ2-5; D is unclear. The CDR3 totals 13 residues. Germline loops: CDR1 SGHRS, CDR2 YFSETQ. The V and J ends lost 0 bases and 7 bases respectively, with 10 bases between them.